The 21 T cell receptor beta chains below all came from one sample that was sequenced in a study of CD8 T cells in ankylosing spondylitis (dated by TCRdb to about 2017). Broader findings and caveats from the paper: A TCR beta motif of about eight highly homologous amino acid variants appeared characteristic of blood from ankylosing spondylitis patients.

What these receptors recognize is not known. Libraries came from 5' RACE. The reads were generated on an Illumina HiSeq 2500. TCRdb trimmed public reads at Q25 via fastp, called clones via MiXCR and kept in-frame beta chains. Identical CDR3 protein sequences are pooled into one entry, listed with their most common genes and DNA. The sample table contains about 510,000 distinct CDR3 sequences; only one count was recorded for about 5.2% of them. Together, the top ten hold under 4.5% of the sample. Sequenced sample: blood, either unsorted or a sorted T cell fraction (not recorded which). The source is a male donor with ankylosing spondylitis.

The chain couples TRBV28 to TRBJ2-2; either TRBD1 or TRBD2 may fit D (5 bases each). The CDR3 extends over 13 amino acids. CDR1 is MDHEN and CDR2 is SYDVKM in the germline V gene. Trimming removed 7 bases at V and 5 bases at J, with 11 bases between. This CDR3 reads CASTMGVTGELFF. Here the CDR3 DNA reads TGTGCCAGCACCATGGGGGTTACCGGGGAGCTGTTTTTT.

This clonotype was counted ten times or more. The chain links TRBV4-1 to TRBJ1-2, with 7 bases that match TRBD1. V was pared by 2 bases and J by 3 bases, with 3 bases of the junction left unmatched. The CDR3 contains 14 residues. Germline CDR1 is MGHRA and CDR2 is YSYEKL. The CDR3 DNA reads as TGCGCCAGCAGCCAAACGACAGGGTACTATGGCTACACCTTC. As protein: CASSQTTGYYGYTF.

This clonotype has a handful of counts. The junction differs from germline at one of its ends, possibly a read error. This sequence joins TRBV20-1 and TRBJ2-1; TRBD2 aligns across 16 bases. Looked up from germline, CDR1 is DFQATT and CDR2 is SNEGSKA (reference sequence). CDR3 length equals 16 residues. CDR3 bases: TGCTGTGCTCTGGGACTAGCGGGGGGGCCTTACAATGAGCAGTTCTTC. Translation: CCALGLAGGPYNEQFF.

This clonotype was seen a handful of times. The chain recombines TRBV30 with TRBJ2-7, with 8 positions matching TRBD1. Germline CDR1 is GTSNPN and CDR2 is SVGIG (reference sequence). The CDR3 has 13 amino acids. Trimming at V came to 2 bases and at J to 3 bases, leaving 3 bases not matched to a gene. This chain's CDR3 is CAWSTGGLYEQYF. CDR3 nucleotides: TGTGCCTGGAGTACAGGGGGGCTCTACGAGCAGTACTTC.

This clonotype was observed at least ten times. The V call is TRBV20-1, the J call TRBJ2-1; D is unclear. Germline assignment: CDR1 DFQATT and CDR2 SNEGSKA (reference sequence). This CDR3 is built from 13 residues. V lost 3 bases and J 6 bases, leaving 12 bases between the germline ends. The CDR3: CSARAPKANEQFF. Written as DNA, the CDR3 is TGCAGTGCTAGGGCCCCGAAGGCCAATGAGCAGTTCTTC.

The chain couples TRBV6-1 to TRBJ2-1, with D perhaps TRBD2 (5 bases). Trimming cost V 4 bases and J 4 bases, with 17 bases left between them. There are 16 residues in the CDR3. The V gene's germline CDR1 is MNHNS and CDR2 SASEGT. In DNA, the CDR3 is TGTGCCAGCAGTGGGGAAGTGGGAGTGGGTTACAATGAGCAGTTCTTC. Its protein is CASSGEVGVGYNEQFF.

The table lists this clonotype with a few counts. The chain carries TRBV6-2 or TRBV6-3 and TRBJ1-5; 7 nucleotides align to TRBD1. There are 14 residues in the CDR3. V was clipped by 5 bases and J by 6 bases; unmatched bases: 7. Germline V gene lookup returns CDR1 MNHEY and CDR2 SVGEGT. CDR3 nucleotides: TGTGCCAGCAGTGCCAGGGGGGGAGGTCAGCCCCAGCATTTT. Translation gives CASSARGGGQPQHF.

The rearrangement joins TRBV6-2 or TRBV6-3 to TRBJ1-1; D is uncertain. CDR1 is MNHEY, CDR2 SVGEGT, per germline. V lost 6 bases to trimming and J lost 1 base, with 21 bases between them. This CDR3 spans 17 amino acids. The CDR3 sequence is CASRVGLPVGGNTEAFF. The CDR3 DNA is TGTGCCAGCAGAGTAGGACTTCCGGTTGGCGGGAACACTGAAGCTTTCTTT.

This clonotype was recorded many times. J is TRBJ2-1 and V is TRBV29-1; D perhaps matches TRBD1 (5 bases). Trimming stripped 6 bases from V and 4 bases from J, with 7 bases between. The CDR3 runs to 11 residues. The V gene's germline CDR1 is SQVTM and CDR2 ANQGSEA. CDR3 DNA sequence: TGCAGCGTCCGACAGTACAATGAGCAGTTCTTC. Protein sequence: CSVRQYNEQFF.

The V call is TRBV4-3, the J call TRBJ2-5; D may be TRBD2 (8 bases). V was pared by 4 bases and J by 5 bases, with 20 bases between. Germline-derived CDR1 and CDR2 are LGHNA and YSLEER. This CDR3 region has 16 residues. The CDR3 coding sequence is TGCGCCAGCAGCCTCCGGCCGGGAGGGGGCTTGGAGACCCAGTACTTC. Its protein product is CASSLRPGGGLETQYF.

The rearrangement uses TRBV6-1 and TRBJ2-1, with TRBD2 matching 16 bases. This CDR3 is built from 19 residues. The V gene's germline CDR1 is MNHNS and CDR2 SASEGT. V lost 5 bases to trimming and J lost 4 bases; unmatched junction nucleotides: 11. CDR3 DNA sequence: TGTGCCAGCAGTACACGGCCGGGACTAGCGGGGGGGCGATACAATGAGCAGTTCTTC. It is translated as CASSTRPGLAGGRYNEQFF.

This clonotype was counted between two and nine times. V and J are TRBV6-1 and TRBJ2-7; tentative D call: TRBD2 (6 bases). With 6 bases removed from V and 1 base from J, the gap between germline ends came to 16 bases. This CDR3 has 15 amino acids. Germline V gene sequence: CDR1 MNHNS, CDR2 SASEGT. Here the CDR3 DNA reads TGTGCCAGCAGGGCCGGGGCGGGGTCGTCCTACGAGCAGTACTTC. Its translation: CASRAGAGSSYEQYF.

This clonotype was seen many times. This sequence joins TRBV6-2 or TRBV6-3 and TRBJ1-1; D unresolved. The ends were cut back, 0 bases at V and 4 bases at J, with 9 bases in the middle. Germline V gives CDR1 MNHEY, CDR2 SVGEGT. The CDR3 is made up of 14 amino acids. The DNA for the CDR3 is TGTGCCAGCAGTTACTCGGTCAGGAGCACTGAAGCTTTCTTT. Amino acids: CASSYSVRSTEAFF.

In its sample, this clonotype was seen many times. The chain carries TRBV29-1 and TRBJ2-1; D assignment may be TRBD1 or TRBD2 (5 bases each). The CDR3 runs to 13 residues. The V gene lost 8 bases and the J gene lost 8 bases, with 19 bases spanning the gap. Germline V gives CDR1 SQVTM, CDR2 ANQGSEA. The CDR3 reads CSPRDLPADEQFF. In nucleotides, the CDR3 is TGCAGCCCCCGGGACCTTCCGGCCGATGAGCAGTTCTTC.

This clonotype has a handful of counts. The gene calls are TRBV29-1 and TRBJ2-1; maybe TRBD2 (5 bases). Trimming cost V 5 bases and J 4 bases, with 15 bases left between them. The CDR3 extends over 14 amino acids. Per germline, CDR1 SQVTM and CDR2 ANQGSEA. The CDR3 here is CSVRESTMYNEQFF. Written as DNA, the CDR3 is TGCAGCGTTAGGGAGAGTACCATGTACAATGAGCAGTTCTTC.

This clonotype has more than one count but fewer than ten. The V call is TRBV5-1, the J call TRBJ1-1, with 12 bases identical to TRBD1. V lost 3 bases, J lost 3 bases, and 9 bases stayed unmatched. The germline CDR1 and CDR2 sequences are SGHRS and YFSETQ. This CDR3 contains 17 residues. CDR3 sequence (DNA): TGCGCCAGCAGCTACCGGGACAGGGGGCAGGGGGACACTGAAGCTTTCTTT. Residues: CASSYRDRGQGDTEAFF.

This clonotype was counted at least ten times. The chain uses TRBV28 and TRBJ2-7; the D is unclear. This CDR3 is built from 13 residues. The V and J ends lost 1 base and 1 base respectively, with 5 bases between them. Germline V lookup: CDR1 MDHEN, CDR2 SYDVKM. The CDR3 DNA reads as TGTGCCAGCAGTTTATTTGAATCCTACGAGCAGTACTTC. This codes for CASSLFESYEQYF.

This clonotype came up many times. V is TRBV12-3 or TRBV12-4 and J is TRBJ2-1; 8 nucleotides align to TRBD2. The CDR3 sequence is 16 residues long. The J segment lost 5 bases and the V segment lost 5 bases, leaving 11 bases of the junction unmatched. The CDR3 loop is CASSRRLVLADNEQFF. As DNA, the CDR3 is TGTGCCAGCAGTCGACGACTCGTACTAGCGGACAATGAGCAGTTCTTC.

The chain uses TRBV20-1 and TRBJ2-4, with D hard to call. The CDR3 consists of 13 residues. V was pared by 7 bases and J by 0 bases, with 10 bases between. Germline CDR1 is DFQATT and CDR2 is SNEGSKA (reference sequence). In DNA form, the CDR3 reads TGCAGTGAGGTCGAGGTAGCCAAAAACATTCAGTACTTC. This encodes CSEVEVAKNIQYF.

The rearrangement uses TRBV6-5 and TRBJ2-7; D unresolved. V was shortened by 4 bases and J by 0 bases, with 10 bases between the two germline ends. Per the germline V gene, CDR1 is MNHEY and CDR2 is SVGAGI. This CDR3 region has 14 residues. CDR3 bases: TGTGCCAGCAGTTCTCCGACGGCCTCCTACGAGCAGTACTTC. It is translated as CASSSPTASYEQYF.

Ten or more counts support this clonotype. The rearrangement links TRBV27 to TRBJ2-2; the D gene is possibly TRBD2 (5 bases). Trimming left V 3 bases short and J 5 bases short, with 10 bases between. The germline V gene has CDR1 MNHEY and CDR2 SMNVEV (reference sequence). This CDR3 contains 14 residues. The CDR3 DNA reads TGTGCCAGCAGTTTGATCGGAGGAACCGGGGAGCTGTTTTTT. The encoded protein is CASSLIGGTGELFF.